These 28 T cell receptor beta chains were sequenced from one sample in a study of T cells in Graves' hyperthyroidism and ophthalmopathy. Amplification targeted TCR beta CDR3 regions from RNA transcripts. First-round RT-PCR targeting the TCR CDR3 was performed with the HTBI primer set. TCRdb reprocessed the multiplex PCR reads with MiXCR, giving one entry per CDR3 protein. This table has under 350,000 distinct CDR3 sequences, 15% to 20% appearing once. The sequencing input was blood. The receptor set was obtained from a woman between 45 and 65 years old with Graves' hyperthyroidism.

This clonotype was counted between two and nine times. This rearrangement joins TRBV20-1 to TRBJ1-3; D is unresolved. There are 17 residues in the CDR3. CDR1 is DFQATT, CDR2 SNEGSKA, per germline (reference sequence). Trimming pared 0 bases from V and 0 bases from J, leaving 15 bases between. CDR3 DNA sequence: TGCAGTGCTAGAGATGTTCGGATACCGCTCTCTGGAAACACCATATATTTT. This gives the protein CSARDVRIPLSGNTIYF.

V and J are TRBV28 and TRBJ1-2; tentatively, D is TRBD1 (6 bases). The CDR3 runs to 14 residues. V was cut by 6 bases and J by 4 bases, with 15 bases left in between. Germline CDR1 reads MDHEN; CDR2 reads SYDVKM. The chain's CDR3 is CASRETGGFYGYTF. CDR3 bases: TGTGCCAGCAGAGAGACAGGCGGGTTCTATGGCTACACCTTC.

This clonotype was seen more than once but under ten times. The V gene is TRBV27, the J gene TRBJ2-1; 13 bases fit TRBD2. Looked up from germline, CDR1 is MNHEY and CDR2 is SMNVEV (reference sequence). Germline trimming cut 6 bases from V and 4 bases from J; bases unmatched to any gene: 6. The CDR3 is 16 residues long. The chain's CDR3 is CASRQLAGGPYNEQFF. CDR3 DNA sequence: TGTGCCAGCAGACAACTAGCGGGAGGGCCTTACAATGAGCAGTTCTTC.

V gene TRBV28 combines with J gene TRBJ1-4; no reliable D call. Trimming left V 2 bases short and J 1 base short, with 5 bases between. The CDR3 is 14 residues long. Germline V gene lookup returns CDR1 MDHEN and CDR2 SYDVKM. CDR3 sequence: CASSLEGTNEKLFF. The CDR3 DNA reads as TGTGCCAGCAGTTTAGAGGGAACTAATGAAAAACTGTTTTTT. Complete variable domain (other parts from reference TRBV28 and TRBJ1-4): DVKVTQSSRYLVKRTGEKVFLECVQDMDHENMFWYRQDPGLGLRLIYFSYDVKMKEKGDIPEGYSVSREKKERFSLILESASTNQTSMYLCASSLEGTNEKLFFGSGTQLSVL.

This clonotype was seen at least ten times. The chain is built from TRBV3-1 and TRBJ2-5, with D tentatively TRBD1 or TRBD2 (5 bases each). V was shortened by 1 base and J by 0 bases, with 9 bases between the two germline ends. Germline CDR1 LGHDT, CDR2 YNNKEL (reference sequence). The CDR3 has 15 amino acids. Here the CDR3 reads CASSQGSGHQETQYF. CDR3 coding DNA: TGTGCCAGCAGCCAAGGGTCGGGACACCAAGAGACCCAGTACTTC.

This clonotype was counted ten times or more. V usage is TRBV18 and J usage is TRBJ1-4, with no clear D. Trimming removed 0 bases from V and 8 bases from J, with 13 bases in between. The CDR3 has 15 amino acids. Germline V gene data show CDR1 as KGHSH and CDR2 as LQKENI. The CDR3 sequence is CASSPPAGPHEKLFF. The CDR3 DNA follows: TGTGCCAGCTCACCACCTGCTGGTCCGCACGAAAAACTGTTTTTT.

This clonotype was seen repeatedly, ten times or more. The V and J genes are TRBV11-3 and TRBJ2-3; D perhaps matches TRBD1 (6 bases). The CDR3 extends over 14 amino acids. Trimming took 0 bases from V and 5 from J, leaving 9 bases between them. The V gene's germline CDR1 is SGHNT and CDR2 YENEEA. The CDR3 is CASSLEQGEDTQYF. As DNA, the CDR3 is TGTGCCAGCAGCTTAGAACAGGGCGAAGATACGCAGTATTTT.

This sequence joins TRBV6-1 and TRBJ1-3; D is ambiguous. CDR1 and CDR2 (germline): MNHNS, SASEGT. The length of the CDR3 is 15 residues. Trimming removed 5 bases from V and 4 bases from J, with 15 bases in between. The CDR3 is CASSLDLLWGNTIYF. The DNA of the CDR3 is TGTGCCAGCAGTCTCGACTTACTATGGGGAAACACCATATATTTT.

This clonotype was seen many times. The CDR3 is CASSQEGWTSWGGGTDTQYF. CDR3 DNA sequence: TGTGCCAGCAGCCAAGAAGGATGGACTAGCTGGGGGGGGGGCACAGATACGCAGTATTTT. V gene TRBV3-1 combines with J gene TRBJ2-3; TRBD2 aligns across 8 bases. Germline V lookup: CDR1 LGHDT, CDR2 YNNKEL (reference sequence). V trimming: 0 bases; J trimming: 1 base; junction bases outside the gene matches: 15. There are 20 residues in the CDR3.

This clonotype showed up many times. J is TRBJ1-1 and V is TRBV6-1; no clear D. The CDR3 has 14 residues. V shed 6 bases and J shed 4 bases, with 15 bases lying between them. The germline V gene has CDR1 MNHNS and CDR2 SASEGT. The CDR3 reads CASSRPGLGTEAFF. CDR3 in DNA: TGTGCCAGCAGCCGACCGGGATTGGGCACTGAAGCTTTCTTT.

This chain joins TRBV4-1 and TRBJ1-4; TRBD1 might be the D (6 bases). Looked up from germline, CDR1 is MGHRA and CDR2 is YSYEKL. V shed 3 bases and J shed 3 bases, with 14 bases lying between them. This CDR3 spans 16 amino acids. The CDR3 nucleotides are TGCGCCAGCAGCCAGGACAGCAGTAGGTCTAATGAAAAACTGTTTTTT. It encodes CASSQDSSRSNEKLFF.

This clonotype was counted at least ten times. The CDR3 region is CASSLDHESNRLYNEQFF. As DNA, the CDR3 is TGTGCCAGCAGCTTAGATCATGAATCGAACAGGTTATACAATGAGCAGTTCTTC. V gene TRBV11-2 combines with J gene TRBJ2-1; a possible D gene is TRBD1 (5 bases). The CDR3 is 18 residues long. CDR1 and CDR2 (germline): SGHAT, FQNNGV. V lost 0 bases and J lost 4, with 19 bases in between.

This clonotype was counted between two and nine times. V gene TRBV10-3 combines with J gene TRBJ2-3; D remains ambiguous. V was cut by 2 bases and J by 0 bases, with 0 bases left in between. This CDR3 comprises 12 residues. CDR1 and CDR2 from the germline V gene are ENHRY and SYGVKD. This chain's CDR3 is CAISESTDTQYF. CDR3 nucleotides: TGTGCCATCAGTGAGAGCACAGATACGCAGTATTTT.

The rearrangement joins TRBV7-8 to TRBJ2-1; TRBD2 aligns across 13 bases. Germline lookup yields CDR1 SGHVS and CDR2 FQNEAQ. The junction had 13 bases not matched to a gene; V was cut back by 5 bases and J by 9 bases. The CDR3 is made up of 17 amino acids. The CDR3 bases are TGTGCCAGCAGCACCCGATTTACTAGCGGGGGGGCTGGTGAGCAGTTCTTC. It specifies CASSTRFTSGGAGEQFF.

This clonotype has more than one count but fewer than ten. This chain links TRBV7-3 with TRBJ2-3; tentative D call: TRBD2 (6 bases). Germline loops: CDR1 SGHTA, CDR2 FQGTGA. V was shortened by 3 bases and J by 2 bases, with 12 bases between the two germline ends. CDR3 length: 15 amino acids. DNA of the CDR3: TGTGCCAGCAGCTTGTTCGCGGGGCTCACAGATACGCAGTATTTT. This encodes CASSLFAGLTDTQYF.

A remark on this clonotype: Just one base apart from a much larger clone, this may be a read error. The chain recombines TRBV3-1 with TRBJ1-3; D unresolved. This CDR3 is 16 amino acids long. The germline V gene encodes CDR1 LGHDT and CDR2 YNNKEL (reference sequence). V gave up 1 base and J gave up 2 bases, with 12 bases separating them. CDR3 loop: CASSQGSRTAGNTIYF. In nucleotides, the CDR3 is TGTGCCAGCAGCCAAGGGAGTCGGACGGCTGGAAACACCATATATTTT.

This clonotype has just a few counts. V gene TRBV7-2 combines with J gene TRBJ2-7, with D perhaps TRBD1 (5 bases). Per germline, CDR1 SGHTA and CDR2 FQGNSA. The CDR3 is 15 amino acids. V shed 1 base and J shed 0 bases, with 10 bases lying between them. Here the CDR3 reads CASSLVVTVSYEQYF. In nucleotides, the CDR3 is TGTGCCAGCAGCTTAGTGGTGACAGTCTCCTACGAGCAGTACTTC.

This clonotype was recorded a few times. The rearrangement joins TRBV20-1 to TRBJ1-1, with D perhaps TRBD1 (5 bases). In germline, CDR1 is DFQATT, CDR2 SNEGSKA (reference sequence). The CDR3 contains 15 residues. The V and J ends lost 6 bases and 0 bases respectively, with 17 bases between them. The CDR3, as DNA: TGCAGTGCCCGCAAGGGACTGACGCTGAACACTGAAGCTTTCTTT. It yields the protein CSARKGLTLNTEAFF.

A single count supports this clonotype. The J gene is TRBJ2-1, the V gene TRBV19, with 12 bases fitting TRBD2. Per germline, CDR1 LNHDA and CDR2 SQIVND (reference sequence). The ends lost 0 bases at V and 8 bases at J; junction bases unmatched: 5. This CDR3 has 16 amino acids. The CDR3 sequence: CASSIDLAGGRDEQFF. CDR3 bases: TGTGCCAGTAGTATAGATCTAGCGGGAGGGCGGGATGAGCAGTTCTTC.

The chain employs TRBV29-1 and TRBJ1-2, with unresolved D. V was cut by 3 bases and J by 4 bases, with 9 bases left in between. CDR1 and CDR2 from the germline V gene are SQVTM and ANQGSEA. CDR3 length equals 12 residues. CDR3 loop: CSVDRNLYGYTF. The CDR3 bases are TGCAGCGTTGACAGGAACCTCTATGGCTACACCTTC.

This clonotype was observed a handful of times. This chain uses TRBV7-9 with TRBJ1-4; 11 positions agree with TRBD1. Unmatched junction bases numbered 1, after V lost 6 bases and J lost 7 bases. This CDR3 region has 13 residues. Germline CDR1 SEHNR, CDR2 FQNEAQ (reference sequence). The CDR3 sequence is CASRGQGVEKLFF. CDR3 DNA: TGTGCCAGCAGGGGACAGGGGGTTGAAAAACTGTTTTTT.

V is TRBV5-1 and J is TRBJ1-3; tentative D call: TRBD1 (6 bases). Germline CDR1 and CDR2: SGHRS and YFSETQ. The CDR3 runs to 17 residues. Trimming left V 0 bases short and J 1 base short, with 14 bases between. The CDR3 sequence is CASSLEAGASSGNTIYF. CDR3 nucleotide sequence: TGCGCCAGCAGCTTGGAAGCAGGGGCGAGTTCTGGAAACACCATATATTTT.

At least ten counts were recorded for this clonotype. This chain connects TRBV20-1 to TRBJ2-5, with TRBD2 matching 8 bases. Germline V CDR1 and CDR2: DFQATT, SNEGSKA (reference sequence). This CDR3 is built from 17 residues. J lost 2 bases, V lost 1 base, and 12 bases had no gene match. The CDR3 region is CSARAAGGAELQETQYF. In DNA, the CDR3 is TGCAGTGCTAGAGCGGCGGGGGGCGCGGAACTGCAAGAGACCCAGTACTTC.

This clonotype occurred a few times. The chain carries TRBV19 and TRBJ2-2; 7 nucleotides agree with TRBD2. V gave up 4 bases and J gave up 0 bases; unmatched junction bases: 2. The length of the CDR3 is 15 residues. The germline V gene has CDR1 LNHDA and CDR2 SQIVND (reference sequence). DNA for the CDR3: TGTGCCAGTAGTAGAGGACTAGCGAACACCGGGGAGCTGTTTTTT. Its protein product is CASSRGLANTGELFF.

There are many counts of this clonotype. V is TRBV5-1 and J is TRBJ2-1; 9 bases agree with TRBD2. The germline gives CDR1 SGHRS, CDR2 YFSETQ. This CDR3 spans 16 amino acids. Germline trimming cut 4 bases from V and 7 bases from J; bases unmatched to any gene: 12. The chain's CDR3 is CASSIDLVAGANEQFF. CDR3 sequence (DNA): TGCGCCAGCAGCATCGACTTGGTAGCGGGAGCGAATGAGCAGTTCTTC.

This clonotype has at least ten counts. The CDR3 DNA sequence: TGTGCCAGCAGTGTACAGAACTATGGCTACACCTTC. Translated, it gives CASSVQNYGYTF. The chain is built from TRBV2 and TRBJ1-2; D ambiguous. The germline V gene encodes CDR1 SNHLY and CDR2 FYNNEI. The CDR3 is 12 residues long. V was clipped by 4 bases and J by 2 bases, with 5 bases between them.

This clonotype was seen a handful of times. J is TRBJ2-7 and V is TRBV5-1, with 8 nucleotides matching TRBD1. Losses at the gene ends were 7 bases for V and 6 bases for J; bases not matched to a gene: 9. CDR1 and CDR2 (germline): SGHRS, YFSETQ. CDR3 length equals 13 residues. The CDR3 DNA reads TGCGCCAGCTGCCGGGGACAGGAAGGCGAGCAGTACTTC. Its translation: CASCRGQEGEQYF.

This clonotype was seen at least ten times. This rearrangement joins TRBV6-1 to TRBJ1-4, with D perhaps TRBD1 (5 bases). Germline V gives CDR1 MNHNS, CDR2 SASEGT. The V and J ends lost 6 bases and 7 bases respectively, with 15 bases between them. There are 14 residues in the CDR3. The CDR3 sequence: CASSLGPRLEKLFF. In DNA form, the CDR3 reads TGTGCCAGCAGCCTGGGACCGCGTCTTGAAAAACTGTTTTTT.